The present TCR beta chain was sequenced within a study of OX40 agonist ivuxolimab in advanced cancers. Study-level information: The patients received agonistic anti-OX40 (CD134) antibody ivuxolimab. Of the patients, three showed partial responses, one with hepatocellular carcinoma and two with cutaneous melanoma. Study results and limitations: Normalized T-cell clonal expansion was also low in a subset of nonresponders.

With respect to this clone: No antigen is known for it.

This CDR3 contains 13 residues. Germline lookup yields CDR1 KGHSH and CDR2 LQKENI. V lost 2 bases, J lost 8 bases, and 12 bases lay in between. The repertoire was sequenced with immunoSEQ multiplex PCR; TCRdb's copy has only in-frame clones and lacks some. The repertoire includes 48,000 or so clones, about 88% of them detected once, and approximately 2% sits in the top ten. V usage is TRBV18 and J usage is TRBJ1-2, with D hard to call. This TCR came from an adult with an advanced solid tumor such as melanoma, head and neck, liver or kidney cancer. The sequencing here drew on CD4+ or CD8+ T cells sorted from blood, taken in a trial of the OX40 agonist ivuxolimab. The CDR3 loop reads CASSPLDGVGYTF. DNA for the CDR3: TGTGCCAGCTCACCATTGGACGGTGTAGGCTACACCTTC.